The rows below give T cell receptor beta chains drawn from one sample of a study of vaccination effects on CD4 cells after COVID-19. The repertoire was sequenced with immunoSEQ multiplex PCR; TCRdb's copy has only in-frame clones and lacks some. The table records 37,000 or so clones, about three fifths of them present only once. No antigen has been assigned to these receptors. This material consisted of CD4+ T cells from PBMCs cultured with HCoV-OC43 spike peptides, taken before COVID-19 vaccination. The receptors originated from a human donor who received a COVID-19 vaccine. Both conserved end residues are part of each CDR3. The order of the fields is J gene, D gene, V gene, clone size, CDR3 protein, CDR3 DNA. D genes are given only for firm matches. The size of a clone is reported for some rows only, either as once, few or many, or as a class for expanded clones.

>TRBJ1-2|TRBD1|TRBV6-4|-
CASSDTYRDRAYGYTF
TGTGCCAGCAGTGACACGTACCGGGACAGGGCCTATGGCTACACCTTC
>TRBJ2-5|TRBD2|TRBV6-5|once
CASGWTSGSPGETQYF
TGTGCCAGCGGTTGGACTAGCGGCAGTCCGGGAGAGACCCAGTACTTC
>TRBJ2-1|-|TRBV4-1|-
CASSRGFKDEQFF
TGCGCCAGCAGTAGGGGATTCAAAGATGAGCAGTTCTTC
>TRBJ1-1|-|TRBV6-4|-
CASSSHRETEAFF
TGTGCCAGCAGTTCCCACCGGGAGACTGAAGCTTTCTTT
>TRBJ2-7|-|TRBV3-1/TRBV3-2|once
CASSQSWLPTYEQYF
TGTGCCAGCAGCCAATCGTGGCTACCAACCTACGAGCAGTACTTC
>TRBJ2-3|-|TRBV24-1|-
CATVYQDTQYF
TGTGCCACCGTTTATCAAGATACGCAGTATTTT
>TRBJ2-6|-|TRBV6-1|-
CASSELLGPGAGANVLTF
TGTGCCAGCAGTGAGTTATTGGGACCCGGGGCTGGGGCCAACGTCCTGACTTTC
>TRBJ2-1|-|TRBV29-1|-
CSVGVRTPYNEQFF
TGCAGCGTTGGGGTTAGGACACCTTACAATGAGCAGTTCTTC
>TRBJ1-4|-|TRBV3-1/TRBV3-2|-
CASSQALRTEVFF
TGTGCCAGCAGCCAAGCGTTACGGACGGAGGTGTTTTTT
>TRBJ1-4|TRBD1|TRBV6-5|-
CASSLRTGEEKLFF
TGTGCCAGCAGCCTAAGGACAGGGGAGGAAAAACTGTTTTTT
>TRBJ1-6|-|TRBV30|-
CARREAGSPLHF
TGTGCCCGACGAGAGGCGGGGTCACCCCTCCACTTT
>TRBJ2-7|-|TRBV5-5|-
CASSLENYEQYF
TGTGCCAGCAGCTTGGAGAACTACGAGCAGTACTTC
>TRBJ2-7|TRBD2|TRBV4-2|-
CASSPRGAGGYEQYF
TGTGCCAGCAGCCCCCGAGGGGCGGGGGGTTACGAGCAGTACTTC
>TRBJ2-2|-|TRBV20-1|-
CSASNPTRSNTGELFF
TGCAGTGCTAGTAACCCGACTAGATCGAACACCGGGGAGCTGTTTTTT
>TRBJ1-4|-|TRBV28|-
CASSLDPNGEKLFF
TGTGCCAGCAGTCTTGACCCGAATGGGGAAAAACTGTTTTTT
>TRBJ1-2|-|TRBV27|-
CASSQLGGAGYTF
TGTGCCAGCAGTCAACTGGGGGGGGCTGGCTACACCTTC
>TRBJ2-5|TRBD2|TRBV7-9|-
CASSFGSREAETQYF
TGTGCCAGCAGCTTCGGGTCGCGGGAGGCTGAGACCCAGTACTTC
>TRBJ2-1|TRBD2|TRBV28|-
CASSKRLAGVSEQFF
TGTGCCAGCAGTAAGAGACTAGCGGGAGTCAGTGAGCAGTTCTTC